The 16 T cell receptor beta chains below come from one sample, sequenced in a study of blood T cell repertoires in COVID-19. Libraries were prepared by immunoSEQ multiplex PCR; TCRdb keeps only in-frame clonotypes and omits some of them. Of a few hundred thousand clones in the sample, 65% to 90% are singletons; the top ten hold 3% to 4%. The specimen was PBMCs or T cells enriched from blood (not recorded which). The source of these receptors is a woman aged 40 to 55 with acute COVID-19.

The chain joins TRBV5-6 to TRBJ2-1; 11 positions agree with TRBD2. CDR1 is SGHDT, CDR2 YYEEEE, per germline. The CDR3 length is 17 residues. After removal of 0 bases from V and 9 bases from J, the junction contained 11 bases not matched to a gene. The DNA of the CDR3 is TGTGCCAGCAGCTTGGAGCTAGCGGGAGGTTGGCGGGGTGAGCAGTTCTTC. Translating gives CASSLELAGGWRGEQFF.

This chain links TRBV19 with TRBJ2-3; maybe TRBD2 (6 bases). Looked up from germline, CDR1 is LNHDA and CDR2 is SQIVND (reference sequence). V was shortened by 6 bases and J by 6 bases, with 13 bases between the two germline ends. The CDR3 is 13 residues long. Here the CDR3 DNA reads TGTGCCAGTAGGGGGACTGGCGAGGATACGCAGTATTTT. Translation: CASRGTGEDTQYF. Full variable domain (outside the CDR3, taken from reference TRBV19 and TRBJ2-3): DGGITQSPKYLFRKEGQNVTLSCEQNLNHDAMYWYRQDPGQGLRLIYYSQIVNDFQKGDIAEGYSVSREKKESFPLTVTSAQKNPTAFYLCASRGTGEDTQYFGPGTRLTVL.

J is TRBJ1-2 and V is TRBV6-6, with 10 nucleotides matching TRBD1. The germline V gene encodes CDR1 MNHNY and CDR2 SVGAGI (reference sequence). CDR3 length equals 13 residues. The junction had 5 bases not matched to a gene; V was cut back by 5 bases and J by 8 bases. The CDR3 loop reads CASSPDRGGGYTF. The CDR3 DNA sequence: TGTGCCAGCAGTCCGGACAGGGGGGGAGGCTACACCTTC.

The V call is TRBV24-1, the J call TRBJ2-1; 7 bases map to TRBD1. The germline gives CDR1 KGHDR, CDR2 SFDVKD. This CDR3 comprises 14 residues. Germline trimming cut 6 bases from V and 8 bases from J; bases unmatched to any gene: 9. The CDR3 DNA is TGTGCCACCAGTATAGGGGGCCTGGGGTATGAGCAGTTCTTC. Translation: CATSIGGLGYEQFF.

The table lists this clone with a count of one. V gene TRBV5-1 combines with J gene TRBJ1-2; 11 nucleotides agree with TRBD1. Germline V CDR1 and CDR2: SGHRS, YFSETQ. The CDR3 runs 15 residues. Germline trimming cut 4 bases from V and 8 bases from J; bases unmatched to any gene: 10. The CDR3: CASSILGQGAGGYTF. The DNA for the CDR3 is TGCGCCAGCAGCATTCTTGGACAGGGGGCCGGGGGCTACACCTTC. The whole variable domain, remainder taken from reference TRBV5-1 and TRBJ1-2, is KAGVTQTPRYLIKTRGQQVTLSCSPISGHRSVSWYQQTPGQGLQFLFEYFSETQRNKGNFPGRFSGRQFSNSRSEMNVSTLELGDSALYLCASSILGQGAGGYTFGSGTRLTVV.

The chain couples TRBV9 to TRBJ2-1; 11 bases fit TRBD2. There are 15 residues in the CDR3. Germline lookup yields CDR1 SGDLS and CDR2 YYNGEE. The V segment lost 1 base and the J segment 8 bases; nucleotides outside the gene matches: 5. CDR3 DNA sequence: TGTGCCAGCAGCGTAACTAGCGGGAGCGGGGATGAGCAGTTCTTC. It is translated as CASSVTSGSGDEQFF.

This chain connects TRBV11-2 to TRBJ1-2; 7 bases align to TRBD1. The V and J ends lost 5 bases and 9 bases, in that order; junction bases with no gene match: 9. CDR1 is SGHAT, CDR2 FQNNGV, per germline. The CDR3 spans 13 residues. Written as DNA, the CDR3 is TGTGCCAGCAGCCCCGGGACAGAGACTCGCTACACCTTC. Translating gives CASSPGTETRYTF.

The chain joins TRBV7-2 to TRBJ1-5; D uncertain. Germline V gene data show CDR1 as SGHTA and CDR2 as FQGNSA. CDR3 length: 13 amino acids. V shed 5 bases and J shed 1 base, with 6 bases lying between them. The CDR3 is CASSPQSNQPQHF. In DNA form, the CDR3 reads TGTGCCAGCAGCCCTCAGAGCAATCAGCCCCAGCATTTT.

This chain joins TRBV28 and TRBJ2-7; 7 nucleotides align to TRBD1. The CDR3 spans 14 residues. The germline gives CDR1 MDHEN, CDR2 SYDVKM. V gave up 8 bases and J gave up 0 bases; unmatched junction bases: 7. The CDR3 DNA reads as TGTGCCAGCGAGGGGGCAGGGTTCTCCTACGAGCAGTACTTC. Encoded protein: CASEGAGFSYEQYF.

This clone has just a few counts. The chain is built from TRBV10-2 and TRBJ2-1, with a tentative D call TRBD2 (6 bases). Germline CDR1 WSHSY, CDR2 SAAADI. V was shortened by 6 bases and J by 4 bases, with 10 bases between the two germline ends. The CDR3 loop spans 13 amino acids. The DNA for the CDR3 is TGCGCCAGCAGGGCCGGGAGTTACAATGAGCAGTTCTTC. Amino acid sequence: CASRAGSYNEQFF.

This clone was seen only once. The J gene is TRBJ2-7, the V gene TRBV10-3; D not certain. There are 12 residues in the CDR3. Per germline, CDR1 ENHRY and CDR2 SYGVKD. Trimming took off 8 bases at V and 0 bases at J, with 8 bases between the two ends. CDR3 nucleotide sequence: TGTGCCATCGGGCCGAGCTCCTACGAGCAGTACTTC. Translating it yields CAIGPSSYEQYF.

This clone was seen just once. The CDR3 DNA follows: TGCAGCTCCCGACAGGGACACTCTGAGGCTGAAGCTTTCTTT. Amino acids: CSSRQGHSEAEAFF. The chain has TRBV29-1 and TRBJ1-1, with 7 bases aligning to TRBD1. This CDR3 comprises 14 residues. Unmatched junction bases numbered 15, after V lost 8 bases and J lost 6 bases. Germline V lookup: CDR1 SQVTM, CDR2 ANQGSEA.

The chain has TRBV20-1 and TRBJ1-2; D might be TRBD1 (5 bases). Germline V gene sequence: CDR1 DFQATT, CDR2 SNEGSKA (reference sequence). Trimming left V 0 bases short and J 7 bases short, with 6 bases between. The CDR3 consists of 11 residues. The CDR3 loop reads CSARDQGGYTF. The CDR3 nucleotides read TGCAGTGCTAGAGATCAGGGTGGCTACACCTTC.

The rearrangement joins TRBV7-2 to TRBJ1-5; TRBD1 might be the D (6 bases). Germline lookup yields CDR1 SGHTA and CDR2 FQGNSA. V was clipped by 5 bases and J by 0 bases, with 14 bases between them. This CDR3 is 16 amino acids long. The CDR3 reads CASSQIRGLSNQPQHF. DNA of the CDR3: TGTGCCAGCAGCCAGATCAGGGGCCTTAGCAATCAGCCCCAGCATTTT.

This chain connects TRBV6-5 to TRBJ2-1; a weak D match, TRBD2 (5 bases). Germline V gene lookup returns CDR1 MNHEY and CDR2 SVGAGI. This CDR3 region has 16 residues. V was cut by 4 bases and J by 0 bases, with 13 bases left in between. The DNA for the CDR3 is TGTGCCAGCAGTTGGACTTTTACCAGCTCCTACAATGAGCAGTTCTTC. Translation gives CASSWTFTSSYNEQFF.

The CDR3 loop is CASGDGTSGSTDTQYF. Written as DNA, the CDR3 is TGTGCTAGTGGCGACGGGACTAGCGGAAGCACAGATACGCAGTATTTT. This chain connects TRBV12-5 to TRBJ2-3; the match to TRBD2 covers 11 bases. With 6 bases clipped from V and 0 bases from J, the junction kept 5 bases outside the gene matches. The CDR3 totals 16 residues. Germline CDR1 LGHNT, CDR2 FRNRAP.